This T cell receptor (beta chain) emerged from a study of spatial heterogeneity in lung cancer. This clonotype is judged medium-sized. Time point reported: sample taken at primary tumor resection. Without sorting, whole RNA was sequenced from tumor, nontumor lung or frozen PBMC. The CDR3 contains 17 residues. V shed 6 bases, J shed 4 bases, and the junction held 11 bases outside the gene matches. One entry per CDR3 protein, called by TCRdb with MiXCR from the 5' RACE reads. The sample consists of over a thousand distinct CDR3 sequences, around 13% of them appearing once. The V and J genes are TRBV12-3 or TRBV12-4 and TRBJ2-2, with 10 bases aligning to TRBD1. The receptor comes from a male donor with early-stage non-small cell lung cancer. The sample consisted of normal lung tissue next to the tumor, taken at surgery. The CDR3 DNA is TGTGCCAGCAGCCGACAGGGGGCGGGGATCCGCACCGGGGAGCTGTTTTTT. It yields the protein CASSRQGAGIRTGELFF.